The clone carrying this TCR beta chain has only one observation. Libraries were prepared by immunoSEQ multiplex PCR; TCRdb keeps only in-frame clonotypes and omits some of them. The repertoire has some 1 million clones, roughly 75% of them found once; the top ten carry over 1.3%. The sample belongs to a study of shared clonotypes between healthy human individuals. There are 14 residues in the CDR3. V lost 3 bases and J lost 1; bases outside the gene matches: 3. Germline V gives CDR1 SGHRS, CDR2 YFSETQ. The TCR originated in a man younger than 35 in good health. Input material: memory CD4+ T cells sorted from blood. As to subset: CD45RA-negative fraction. This sequence joins TRBV5-1 and TRBJ1-2, with TRBD1 matching over 7 bases. The CDR3 reads CASSSRQGNYGYTF. CDR3 bases: TGCGCCAGCAGCTCAAGACAGGGTAACTATGGCTACACCTTC.